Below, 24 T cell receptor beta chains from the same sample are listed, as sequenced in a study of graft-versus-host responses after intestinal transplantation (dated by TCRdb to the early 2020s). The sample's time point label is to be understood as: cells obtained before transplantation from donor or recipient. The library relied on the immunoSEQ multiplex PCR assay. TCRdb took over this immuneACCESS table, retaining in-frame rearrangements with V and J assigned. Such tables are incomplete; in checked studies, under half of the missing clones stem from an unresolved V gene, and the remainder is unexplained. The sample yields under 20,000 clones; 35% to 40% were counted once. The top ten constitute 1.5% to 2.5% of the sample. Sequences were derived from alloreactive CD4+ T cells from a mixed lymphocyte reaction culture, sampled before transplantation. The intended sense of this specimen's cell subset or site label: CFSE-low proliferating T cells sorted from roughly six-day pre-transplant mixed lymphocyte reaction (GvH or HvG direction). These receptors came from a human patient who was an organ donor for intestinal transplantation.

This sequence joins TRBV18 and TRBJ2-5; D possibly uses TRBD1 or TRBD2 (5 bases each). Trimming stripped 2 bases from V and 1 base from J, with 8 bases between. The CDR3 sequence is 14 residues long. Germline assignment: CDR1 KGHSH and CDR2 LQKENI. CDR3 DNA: TGTGCCAGCTCACCAAGGGGACCCCAAGAGACCCAGTACTTC. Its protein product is CASSPRGPQETQYF.

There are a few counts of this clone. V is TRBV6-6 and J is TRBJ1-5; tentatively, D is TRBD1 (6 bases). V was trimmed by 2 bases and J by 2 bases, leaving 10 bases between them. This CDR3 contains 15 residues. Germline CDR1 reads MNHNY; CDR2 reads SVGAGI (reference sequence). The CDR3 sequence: CASSYDRTGNQPQHF. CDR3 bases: TGTGCCAGCAGTTACGACAGGACAGGCAATCAGCCCCAGCATTTT.

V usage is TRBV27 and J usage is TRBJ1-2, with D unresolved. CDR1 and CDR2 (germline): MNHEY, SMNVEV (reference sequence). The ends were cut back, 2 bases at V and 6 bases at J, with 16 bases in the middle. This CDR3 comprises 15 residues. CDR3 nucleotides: TGTGCCAGCAGTTTAATAGACCCCCAAGTTGATGGCTACACCTTC. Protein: CASSLIDPQVDGYTF.

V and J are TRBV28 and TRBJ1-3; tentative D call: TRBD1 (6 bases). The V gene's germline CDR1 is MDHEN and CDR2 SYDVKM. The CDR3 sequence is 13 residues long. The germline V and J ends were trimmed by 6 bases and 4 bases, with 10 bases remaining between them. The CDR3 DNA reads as TGTGCCAGCAGAAGGGGGGCAGGAAACACCATATATTTT. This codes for CASRRGAGNTIYF.

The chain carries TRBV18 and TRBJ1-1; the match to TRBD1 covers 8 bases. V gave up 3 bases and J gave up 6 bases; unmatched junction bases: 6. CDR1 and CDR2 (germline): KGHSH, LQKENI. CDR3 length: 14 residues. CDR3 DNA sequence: TGTGCCAGCTCACCGTGGACAGGGCCCCCTGAAGCTTTCTTT. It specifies CASSPWTGPPEAFF.

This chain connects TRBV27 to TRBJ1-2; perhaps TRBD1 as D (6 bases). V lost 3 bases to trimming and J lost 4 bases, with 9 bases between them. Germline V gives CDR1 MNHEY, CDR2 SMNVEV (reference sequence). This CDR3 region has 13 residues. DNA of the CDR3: TGTGCCAGCAGTTTTAGCAGGGGCTATGGCTACACCTTC. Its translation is CASSFSRGYGYTF.

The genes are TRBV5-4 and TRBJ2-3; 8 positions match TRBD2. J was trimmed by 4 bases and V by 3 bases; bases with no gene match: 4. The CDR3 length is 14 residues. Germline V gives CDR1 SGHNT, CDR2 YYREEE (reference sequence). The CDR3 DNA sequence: TGTGCCAGCAGCTCGGGACTAGTGCCAGATACGCAGTATTTT. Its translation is CASSSGLVPDTQYF. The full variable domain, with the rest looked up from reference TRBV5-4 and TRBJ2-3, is ETGVTQSPTHLIKTRGQQVTLRCSSQSGHNTVSWYQQALGQGPQFIFQYYREEENGRGNFPPRFSGLQFPNYSSELNVNALELDDSALYLCASSSGLVPDTQYFGPGTRLTVL.

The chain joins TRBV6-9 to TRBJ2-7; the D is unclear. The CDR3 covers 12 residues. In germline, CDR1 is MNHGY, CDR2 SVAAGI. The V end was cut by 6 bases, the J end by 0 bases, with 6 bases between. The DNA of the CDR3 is TGTGCCAGCAGGGGAAACTCCTACGAGCAGTACTTC. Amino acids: CASRGNSYEQYF.

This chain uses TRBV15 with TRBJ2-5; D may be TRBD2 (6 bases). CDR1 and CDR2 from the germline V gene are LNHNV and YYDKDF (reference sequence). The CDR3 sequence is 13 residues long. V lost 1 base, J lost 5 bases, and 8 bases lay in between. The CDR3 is CATSRGGRETQYF. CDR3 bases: TGTGCCACCAGCAGAGGGGGGAGGGAGACCCAGTACTTC.

The CDR3 DNA follows: TGTGCCAGCAGCTTCTCTGGGGCCAACGTCCTGACTTTC. Amino acid sequence: CASSFSGANVLTF. The V call is TRBV5-4, the J call TRBJ2-6, with no clear D. In germline, CDR1 is SGHNT, CDR2 YYREEE (reference sequence). V was pared by 2 bases and J by 0 bases, with 0 bases between. This CDR3 is built from 13 residues.

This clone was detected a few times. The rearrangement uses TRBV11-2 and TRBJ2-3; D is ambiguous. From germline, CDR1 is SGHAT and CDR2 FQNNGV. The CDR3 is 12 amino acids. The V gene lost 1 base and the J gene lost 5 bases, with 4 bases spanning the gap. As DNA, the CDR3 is TGTGCCAGCAGCTTAGGGGGAGATACGCAGTATTTT. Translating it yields CASSLGGDTQYF.

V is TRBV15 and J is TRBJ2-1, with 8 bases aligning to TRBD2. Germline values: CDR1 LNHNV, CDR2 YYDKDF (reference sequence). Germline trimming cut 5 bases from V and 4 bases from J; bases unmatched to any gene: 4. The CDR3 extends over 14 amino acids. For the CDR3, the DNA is TGTGCCACCAGCTTAGCGGGATGGTACAATGAGCAGTTCTTC. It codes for CATSLAGWYNEQFF. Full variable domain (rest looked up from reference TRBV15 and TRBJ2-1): DAMVIQNPRYQVTQFGKPVTLSCSQTLNHNVMYWYQQKSSQAPKLLFHYYDKDFNNEADTPDNFQSRRPNTSFCFLDIRSPGLGDTAMYLCATSLAGWYNEQFFGPGTRLTVL.

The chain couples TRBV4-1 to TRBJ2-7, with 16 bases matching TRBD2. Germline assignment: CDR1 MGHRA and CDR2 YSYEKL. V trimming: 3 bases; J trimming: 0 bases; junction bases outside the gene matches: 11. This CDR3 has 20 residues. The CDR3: CASSHGSPGLAGGYSYEQYF. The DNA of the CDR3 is TGCGCCAGCAGCCATGGATCTCCGGGACTAGCGGGAGGGTACTCCTACGAGCAGTACTTC.

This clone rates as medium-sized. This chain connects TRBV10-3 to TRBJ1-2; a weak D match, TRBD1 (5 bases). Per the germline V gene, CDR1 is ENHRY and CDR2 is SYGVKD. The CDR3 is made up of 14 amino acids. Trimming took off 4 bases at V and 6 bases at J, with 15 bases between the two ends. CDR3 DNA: TGTGCCATCAGTGTCCACCGGGAGACAGATGGCTACACCTTC. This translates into CAISVHRETDGYTF.

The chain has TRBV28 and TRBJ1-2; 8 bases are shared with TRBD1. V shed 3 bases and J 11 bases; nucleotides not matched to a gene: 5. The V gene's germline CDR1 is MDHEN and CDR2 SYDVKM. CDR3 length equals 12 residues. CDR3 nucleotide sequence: TGTGCCAGCAGTTTCGGGACAGGAAGATACACCTTC. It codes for CASSFGTGRYTF.

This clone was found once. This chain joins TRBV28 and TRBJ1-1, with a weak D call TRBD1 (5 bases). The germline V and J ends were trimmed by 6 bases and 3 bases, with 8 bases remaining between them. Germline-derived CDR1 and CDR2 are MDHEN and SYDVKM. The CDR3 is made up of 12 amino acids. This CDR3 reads CASSLGDTEAFF. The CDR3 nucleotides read TGTGCCAGCAGCCTGGGGGACACTGAAGCTTTCTTT.

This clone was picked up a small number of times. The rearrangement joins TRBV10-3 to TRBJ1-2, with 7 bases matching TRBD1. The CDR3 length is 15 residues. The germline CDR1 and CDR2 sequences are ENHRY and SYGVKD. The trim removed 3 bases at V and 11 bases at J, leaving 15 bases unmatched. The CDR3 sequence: CAISDGTVDYGRYTF. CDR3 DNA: TGTGCCATCAGTGATGGGACAGTAGACTATGGAAGGTACACCTTC.

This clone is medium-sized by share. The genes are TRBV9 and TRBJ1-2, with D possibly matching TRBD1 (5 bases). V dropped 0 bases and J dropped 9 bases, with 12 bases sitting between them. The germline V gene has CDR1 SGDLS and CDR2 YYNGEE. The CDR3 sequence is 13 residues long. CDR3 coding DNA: TGTGCCAGCAGCGTAGACGCAGGGAGGAGCTACACCTTC. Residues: CASSVDAGRSYTF.

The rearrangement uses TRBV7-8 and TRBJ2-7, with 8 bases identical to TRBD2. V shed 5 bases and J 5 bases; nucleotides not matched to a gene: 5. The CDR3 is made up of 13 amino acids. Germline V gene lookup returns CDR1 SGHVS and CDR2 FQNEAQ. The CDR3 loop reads CASSAGLANEQYF. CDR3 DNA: TGTGCCAGCAGCGCCGGACTAGCCAACGAGCAGTACTTC.

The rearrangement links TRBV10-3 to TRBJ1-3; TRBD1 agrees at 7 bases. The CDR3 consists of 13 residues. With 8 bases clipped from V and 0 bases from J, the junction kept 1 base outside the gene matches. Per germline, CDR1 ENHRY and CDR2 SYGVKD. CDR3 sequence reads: CAIGTVSGNTIYF. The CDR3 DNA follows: TGTGCCATCGGGACAGTCTCTGGAAACACCATATATTTT.

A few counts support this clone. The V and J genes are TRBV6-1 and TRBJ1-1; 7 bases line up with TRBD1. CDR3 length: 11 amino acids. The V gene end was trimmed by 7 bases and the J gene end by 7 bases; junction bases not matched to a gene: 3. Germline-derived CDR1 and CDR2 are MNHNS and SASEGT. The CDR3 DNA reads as TGTGCCAGCAACAGGGGTTTTGAAGCTTTCTTT. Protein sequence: CASNRGFEAFF.

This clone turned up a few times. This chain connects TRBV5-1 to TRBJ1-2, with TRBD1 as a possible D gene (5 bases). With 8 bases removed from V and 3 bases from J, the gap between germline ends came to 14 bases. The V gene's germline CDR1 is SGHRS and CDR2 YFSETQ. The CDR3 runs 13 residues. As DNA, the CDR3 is TGCGCCAGTCGGCGAGACAGATACTATGGCTACACCTTC. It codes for CASRRDRYYGYTF.

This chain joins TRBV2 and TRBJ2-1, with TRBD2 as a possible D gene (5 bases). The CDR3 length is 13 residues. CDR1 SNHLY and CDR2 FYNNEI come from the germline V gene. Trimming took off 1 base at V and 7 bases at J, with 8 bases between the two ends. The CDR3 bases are TGTGCCAGCAGTGAAGGGAGGATTAATGAGCAGTTCTTC. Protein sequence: CASSEGRINEQFF.

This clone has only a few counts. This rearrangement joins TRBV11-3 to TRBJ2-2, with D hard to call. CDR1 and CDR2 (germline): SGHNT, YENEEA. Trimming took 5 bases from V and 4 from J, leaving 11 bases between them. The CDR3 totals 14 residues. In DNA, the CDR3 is TGTGCCAGCAGCCACCGTTGGGGCACCGGGGAGCTGTTTTTT. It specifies CASSHRWGTGELFF.